This T cell receptor (beta chain) was captured in a study of cytomegalovirus exposure and HLA in healthy donors. Study-wide findings and caveats: Overall, approximately 150 TCR beta chains were annotated as cytomegalovirus-associated. Confirmation in vitro established that three CMV-associated chains were specific for CMV antigens.

At the time of sampling, donors were nominally healthy, though unrecorded immune exposures were likely. The PCR was carried out with 60 Vbeta primers and 13 Jbeta primers. Authors' processing steps: In a later analysis, tens of millions of unique TCR beta chains included roughly 11 million shared by two or more donors. The method was immunoSEQ multiplex PCR; TCRdb's version includes in-frame clones alone and lacks a portion of them. From that table come the V and J calls and clone size; the DNA was used to work out D and trimming. This repertoire shows some 190,000 clones, about four fifths found once; its top ten account for over 1.5%. Germline assignment: CDR1 SNHLY and CDR2 FYNNEI. CDR3 length equals 15 residues. The V gene lost 3 bases and the J gene lost 5 bases, with 13 bases spanning the gap. With respect to this clone: What it recognizes is unknown.

The chain uses TRBV2 and TRBJ2-2, with D perhaps TRBD2 (6 bases). This clonotype originated in a man aged 35 to 55 in good health and CMV-seropositive. The sequenced material came from PBMCs. Here the CDR3 DNA reads TGTGCCAGCAGTGAGAGAGCGGGTGGGACCGGGGAGCTGTTTTTT. Translating it yields CASSERAGGTGELFF.